A selection of T cell receptor beta chains follows, all from one sample in a study of T cell repertoires in cytomegalovirus infection. TCRdb independently ran MiXCR on the reads; one entry per CDR3 protein. The sample lists approximately 500,000 distinct CDR3 sequences, more than 20% occurring once. Input material: PBMCs. The receptors originated from a human donor in good health (CMV status not recorded). Some clones in this sample may be carry-over from other donors' samples. CDR3s include the opening cysteine and the closing phenylalanine or tryptophan. Each record gives: clone size, V gene, J gene, D gene, CDR3 length, CDR3 DNA, CDR3 protein. A D gene is named only where the DNA matches it firmly. Part of the rows lack a size; the others show once, few, many or a class for expanded clones.

once	TRBV12-3/TRBV12-4	TRBJ2-7	TRBD1	14	TGTGCCAGCAGCAACTGGGACAGTCCCTACGAGCAGTACTTC	CASSNWDSPYEQYF
many	TRBV7-2	TRBJ1-1	NA	13	TGTGCCAGCAGCTCGGACAAGAACACTGAAGCTTTCTTT	CASSSDKNTEAFF
NA	TRBV6-5	TRBJ1-1	NA	13	TGTGCCAGCAGTTACGGATCGAACACTGAAGCTTTCTTT	CASSYGSNTEAFF
NA	TRBV18	TRBJ1-1	NA	17	TGTGCCAGCTCACCCAGTGAAGCGGTGGTCATGGGCACTGAAGCTTTCTTT	CASSPSEAVVMGTEAFF
many	TRBV7-6	TRBJ1-1	TRBD1	14	TGTGCCAGCAGCAGACAGGGAGGGGACACTGAAGCTTTCTTT	CASSRQGGDTEAFF
many	TRBV7-2	TRBJ1-5	TRBD1	13	TGTGCCAGCAGCCGGGACAGTGATCAGCCCCAGCATTTT	CASSRDSDQPQHF
many	TRBV28	TRBJ2-3	TRBD1	13	TGTGCCAGCTGGACAGGGGTAGAAGATACGCAGTATTTT	CASWTGVEDTQYF
many	TRBV6-1	TRBJ1-4	NA	16	TGTGCCAGCAGTGAAGGACGATTCCCAACTAATGAAAAACTGTTTTTT	CASSEGRFPTNEKLFF
NA	TRBV28	TRBJ1-3	NA	14	TGTGCCAGCAGCCAAAATCCCTCTGGAAACACCATATATTTT	CASSQNPSGNTIYF
many	TRBV7-6	TRBJ1-3	NA	18	TGTGCCAGCAGCTCGATACCACAGCGGTATTACTCTGGAAACACCATATATTTT	CASSSIPQRYYSGNTIYF
NA	TRBV5-1	TRBJ2-6	TRBD1	17	TGCGCCAGCAGCCCGGACAGGCCTCGCTCTGGGGCCAACGTCCTGACTTTC	CASSPDRPRSGANVLTF
few	TRBV12-5	TRBJ2-2	NA	15	TGTGCTAGTGGTTCGTCTAGCCGTGGCACCGGGGAGCTGTTTTTT	CASGSSSRGTGELFF
few	TRBV10-3	TRBJ2-1	TRBD2	14	TGTGCCAACCAGCGGGAGGGCCCCAACAATGAGCAGTTCTTC	CANQREGPNNEQFF
NA	TRBV7-2	TRBJ2-7	NA	12	TGTGCCAGCAGCTTTTATCCGGGGGAGCAGTACTTC	CASSFYPGEQYF
few	TRBV30	TRBJ1-5	TRBD1	15	TGTGCCTGGAGTGGGGGACAGTCTAGCAATCAGCCCCAGCATTTT	CAWSGGQSSNQPQHF
NA	TRBV5-1	TRBJ2-3	TRBD2	21	TGCGCCAGCGCTAAAACCGGGACTAGCGTACGAAATCCGAGGGAGACAGATACGCAGTATTTT	CASAKTGTSVRNPRETDTQYF
NA	TRBV4-1	TRBJ2-7	NA	14	TGCGCCAGCAGTCCTAGGGTACTTCCCTACGAGCAGTACTTC	CASSPRVLPYEQYF
NA	TRBV5-5	TRBJ2-1	TRBD1	17	TGTGCCAGCAGCCCGCTTTTTGCGGGACAGGACTACAATGAGCAGTTCTTC	CASSPLFAGQDYNEQFF
NA	TRBV6-2/TRBV6-3	TRBJ2-2	NA	16	TGTGCCAGCAGTTACTCGAACCCCCTCGGAACCGGGGAGCTGTTTTTT	CASSYSNPLGTGELFF
NA	TRBV6-5	TRBJ1-2	TRBD1	18	TGTGCCAGCAGTTACTCGACGCCCGGCGGCGGAGGGGGCGAAGCCTACACCTTC	CASSYSTPGGGGGEAYTF
NA	TRBV24-1	TRBJ2-3	NA	14	TGTGCCACCAGTGACAGGCGATCCACAGATACGCAGTATTTT	CATSDRRSTDTQYF
NA	TRBV7-9	TRBJ1-1	NA	12	TGTGCCACCTCCGCGGGGAGCTACGAAGCTTTCTTT	CATSAGSYEAFF
many	TRBV7-2	TRBJ2-1	TRBD2	16	TGTGCCAGCAGCTTAGTAGCGGGAGGGTCCTACAATGAGCAGTTCTTC	CASSLVAGGSYNEQFF
few	TRBV7-6	TRBJ2-5	NA	15	TGTGCCAGCAGCTCCTTGCCCAGCCTTAAAGAGACCCAGTACTTC	CASSSLPSLKETQYF
NA	TRBV29-1	TRBJ1-1	NA	14	TGCAGCGCCCTTGATCGGGGGACGAACACTGAAGCTTTCTTT	CSALDRGTNTEAFF
NA	TRBV9	TRBJ1-4	TRBD1	16	TGTGCCAGCAGCGCCACGGACGGACAGGGATGGGAAAAACTGTTTTTT	CASSATDGQGWEKLFF
many	TRBV6-6	TRBJ2-1	TRBD2	17	TGTGCCAGCACCCAAGGTGGTAGCGGGAGGCGTTACAATGAGCAGTTCTTC	CASTQGGSGRRYNEQFF
NA	TRBV7-7	TRBJ2-3	NA	13	TGTGCCAGCAGCTTCCACAGTGAAGATACGCAGTATTTT	CASSFHSEDTQYF
NA	TRBV7-6	TRBJ2-2	TRBD2	16	TGTGCCAGCAGCCCCGGGACTAGCGGCCGTTCCGGGGAGCTGTTTTTT	CASSPGTSGRSGELFF
few	TRBV19	TRBJ1-4	NA	13	TGTGCCAGTAGTAGAGTCGCTGATGAAAAACTGTTTTTT	CASSRVADEKLFF
NA	TRBV7-3	TRBJ2-1	TRBD1	14	TGTGCCAGCAGCTTCGGGACAGGGTCAGATGAGCAGTTCTTC	CASSFGTGSDEQFF
NA	TRBV6-6	TRBJ2-2	TRBD1	22	TGTGCCAGCAGTTACCTTGTTCTCCCGGGACAGGAAACAAACTATGGCACCGGGGAGCTGTTTTTT	CASSYLVLPGQETNYGTGELFF
many	TRBV7-2	TRBJ2-1	TRBD2	15	TGTGCCAGCAGCCCCCCGGGACTAGCCTACAATGAGCAGTTCTTC	CASSPPGLAYNEQFF
few	TRBV28	TRBJ2-5	NA	15	TGTGCCAGCAGTTTATCCTTCTCGGGCAGAGAGACCCAGTACTTC	CASSLSFSGRETQYF
few	TRBV7-9	TRBJ1-6	TRBD1	15	TGTGCCAGCAGCCGCACGGACAGGGGACGATCACCCCTCCACTTT	CASSRTDRGRSPLHF
NA	TRBV7-6	TRBJ2-5	TRBD1	14	TGTGCCAGCAGCGGGGGACAGTACCAAGAGACCCAGTACTTC	CASSGGQYQETQYF
many	TRBV12-3/TRBV12-4	TRBJ1-2	TRBD1	14	TGTGCCAGCAGTTTAGGGACAGGGGGGAATGGCTACACCTTC	CASSLGTGGNGYTF
few	TRBV12-3/TRBV12-4	TRBJ2-7	NA	14	TGTGCCAGCAGACCTGGCGGGGAAAACTACGAGCAGTACTTC	CASRPGGENYEQYF
few	TRBV7-6	TRBJ2-5	TRBD2	16	TGTGCCAGCAGCTTGTTAGCGGGAGGGGGACAAGAGACCCAGTACTTC	CASSLLAGGGQETQYF